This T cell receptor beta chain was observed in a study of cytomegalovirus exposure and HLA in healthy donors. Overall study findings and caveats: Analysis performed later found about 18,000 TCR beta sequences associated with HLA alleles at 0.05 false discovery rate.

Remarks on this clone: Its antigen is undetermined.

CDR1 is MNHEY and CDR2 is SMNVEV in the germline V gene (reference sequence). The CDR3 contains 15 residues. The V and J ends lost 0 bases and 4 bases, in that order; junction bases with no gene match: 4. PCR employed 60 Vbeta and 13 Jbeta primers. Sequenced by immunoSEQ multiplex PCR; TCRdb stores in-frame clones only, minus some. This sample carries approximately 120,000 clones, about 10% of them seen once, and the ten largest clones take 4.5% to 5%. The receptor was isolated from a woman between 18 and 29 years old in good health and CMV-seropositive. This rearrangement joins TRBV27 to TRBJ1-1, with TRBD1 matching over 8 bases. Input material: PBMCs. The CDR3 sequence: CASSLSTTGGTEAFF. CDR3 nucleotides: TGTGCCAGCAGTTTATCGACAACAGGGGGCACTGAAGCTTTCTTT.